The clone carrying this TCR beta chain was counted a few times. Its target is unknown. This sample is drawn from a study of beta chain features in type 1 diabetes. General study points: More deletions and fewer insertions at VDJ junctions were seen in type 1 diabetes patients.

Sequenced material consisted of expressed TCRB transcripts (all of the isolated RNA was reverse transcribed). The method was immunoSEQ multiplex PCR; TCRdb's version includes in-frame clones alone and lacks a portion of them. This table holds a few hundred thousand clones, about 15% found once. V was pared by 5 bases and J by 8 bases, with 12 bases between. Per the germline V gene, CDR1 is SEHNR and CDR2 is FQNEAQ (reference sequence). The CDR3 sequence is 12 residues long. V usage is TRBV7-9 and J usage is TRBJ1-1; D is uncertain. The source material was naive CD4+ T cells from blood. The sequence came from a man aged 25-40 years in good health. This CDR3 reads CASSPALKEAFF. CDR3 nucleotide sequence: TGTGCCAGCAGCCCAGCCCTGAAAGAAGCTTTCTTT.